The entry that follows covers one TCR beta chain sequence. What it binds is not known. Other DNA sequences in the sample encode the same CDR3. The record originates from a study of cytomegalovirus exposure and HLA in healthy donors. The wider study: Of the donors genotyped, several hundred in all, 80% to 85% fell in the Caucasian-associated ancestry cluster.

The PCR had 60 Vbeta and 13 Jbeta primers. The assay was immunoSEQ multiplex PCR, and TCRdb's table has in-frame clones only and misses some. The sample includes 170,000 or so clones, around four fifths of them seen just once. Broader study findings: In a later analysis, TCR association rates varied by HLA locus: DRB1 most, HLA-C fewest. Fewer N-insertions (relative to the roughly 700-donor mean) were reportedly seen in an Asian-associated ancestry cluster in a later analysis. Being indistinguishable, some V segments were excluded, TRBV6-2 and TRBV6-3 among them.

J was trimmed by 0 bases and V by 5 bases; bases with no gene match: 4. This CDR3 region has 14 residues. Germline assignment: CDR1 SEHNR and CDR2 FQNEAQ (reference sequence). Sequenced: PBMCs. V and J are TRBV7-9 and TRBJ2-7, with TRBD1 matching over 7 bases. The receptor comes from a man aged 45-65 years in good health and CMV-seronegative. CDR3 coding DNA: TGTGCCAGCAGCCTAAGGGACAGCTCCTACGAGCAGTACTTC. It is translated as CASSLRDSSYEQYF.